A single sample gave rise to the 29 T cell receptor beta chains below, sequenced in a study of T cells in Graves' hyperthyroidism and ophthalmopathy. The CDR3 regions of TCR beta were amplified from RNA transcripts. The HTBI set primed first-round TCR CDR3 RT-PCR. TCRdb re-called the multiplex PCR reads with MiXCR, one entry per CDR3 protein. This table has fewer than 750,000 distinct CDR3 sequences, around 15% appearing once. Specimen: blood. These receptors originate from a woman aged 45 to 65 with Graves' ophthalmopathy.

This clonotype was seen a few times. CDR3 sequence (DNA): TGTGCCAGGGCAATTTGGGGGAACTCCTACGAGCAGTACTTC. Protein: CARAIWGNSYEQYF. This chain connects TRBV11-2 to TRBJ2-7; the D call may be TRBD1 or TRBD2 (5 bases each). This CDR3 has 14 amino acids. Trimming shortened V by 9 bases and J by 0 bases, and 15 bases separated the two germline ends. Per the germline V gene, CDR1 is SGHAT and CDR2 is FQNNGV.

The V gene is TRBV24-1, the J gene TRBJ2-5, with TRBD1 identical over 7 bases. This CDR3 spans 14 amino acids. Trimming took 5 bases from V and 5 from J; bases not matched to a gene: 7. CDR1 is KGHDR and CDR2 is SFDVKD in the germline V gene. The CDR3 region has the DNA TGTGCCACCAGTGCCCAAGGGGGCATCGAGACCCAGTACTTC. Translating gives CATSAQGGIETQYF.

The table lists this clonotype with many counts. The chain joins TRBV6-2 or TRBV6-3 to TRBJ1-1, with TRBD1 as a possible D gene (6 bases). The CDR3 has 15 residues. Germline values: CDR1 MNHEY, CDR2 SVGEGT. The V and J ends lost 5 bases and 1 base respectively, with 14 bases between them. The CDR3 DNA sequence: TGTGCCAGCAGTAGCCGGACAGAAAGGAACACTGAAGCTTTCTTT. This sequence encodes CASSSRTERNTEAFF.

This clonotype was picked up many times. The genes are TRBV20-1 and TRBJ2-3, with TRBD2 identical over 11 bases. This CDR3 spans 19 amino acids. Per germline, CDR1 DFQATT and CDR2 SNEGSKA (reference sequence). J gave up 1 base and V 6 bases, and 18 bases lay outside the gene matches. The CDR3 region is CSATTPLAGGPHGTDTQYF. In DNA, the CDR3 is TGCAGTGCCACCACACCTCTAGCGGGAGGCCCTCATGGCACAGATACGCAGTATTTT.

This clonotype was picked up many times. The chain has TRBV18 and TRBJ2-7; 9 bases agree with TRBD1. This CDR3 comprises 14 residues. The trim removed 1 base at V and 5 bases at J, leaving 3 bases unmatched. The V gene's germline CDR1 is KGHSH and CDR2 LQKENI. CDR3 sequence: CASSPLQGAHEQYF. CDR3 sequence (DNA): TGTGCCAGCTCACCACTACAGGGGGCCCACGAGCAGTACTTC.

This chain joins TRBV3-1 and TRBJ1-1, with TRBD1 as a possible D gene (5 bases). The CDR3 is made up of 15 amino acids. Trimming left V 4 bases short and J 0 bases short, with 12 bases between. Germline-derived CDR1 and CDR2 are LGHDT and YNNKEL (reference sequence). The CDR3 region is CASSRAGTMNTEAFF. CDR3 DNA sequence: TGTGCCAGCAGCCGGGCAGGGACCATGAACACTGAAGCTTTCTTT.

This clonotype was seen a few times. The chain links TRBV7-9 to TRBJ2-4; no clear D gene. From germline, CDR1 is SEHNR and CDR2 FQNEAQ (reference sequence). This CDR3 spans 16 amino acids. Trimming shortened V by 0 bases and J by 2 bases, and 11 bases separated the two germline ends. CDR3 nucleotides: TGTGCCAGCAGCTTAGCTGTAGGACCAACCAAAAACATTCAGTACTTC. Translating it yields CASSLAVGPTKNIQYF.

The chain carries TRBV20-1 and TRBJ2-6, with no clear D. This CDR3 has 14 amino acids. The germline V gene has CDR1 DFQATT and CDR2 SNEGSKA (reference sequence). Trimming removed 3 bases at V and 0 bases at J, with 6 bases between. CDR3 amino acids: CSARANSGANVLTF. The DNA of the CDR3 is TGCAGTGCTAGGGCGAACTCTGGGGCCAACGTCCTGACTTTC.

This clonotype came up a few times. Just one base apart from a much larger clone, this may be a read error. The conserved closing phenylalanine or tryptophan is absent in this CDR3, likely reflecting a read error. The CDR3 nucleotides read TGTGCCAGCAGCTTGAGACAGGGGGCGAGTGAGCAGTTCCTC. This codes for CASSLRQGASEQFL. This chain joins TRBV7-3 and TRBJ2-1, with 10 bases identical to TRBD1. V shed 3 bases and J 9 bases; nucleotides not matched to a gene: 5. This CDR3 contains 14 residues. Germline V gene sequence: CDR1 SGHTA, CDR2 FQGTGA.

This clonotype was counted at least ten times. V gene TRBV7-9 combines with J gene TRBJ2-7; tentatively, D is TRBD2 (6 bases). This CDR3 has 15 residues. Germline V gene sequence: CDR1 SEHNR, CDR2 FQNEAQ (reference sequence). The V end lost 1 base, the J end lost 4 bases, and 14 bases lay between the germline ends. The CDR3 region is CASSLGWTTLYEQYF. The CDR3 coding sequence is TGTGCCAGCAGCTTAGGTTGGACTACCCTATACGAGCAGTACTTC.

Only a few counts were recorded for this clonotype. The chain carries TRBV7-3 and TRBJ2-1, with TRBD2 matching over 8 bases. V shed 5 bases, J shed 7 bases, and the junction held 13 bases outside the gene matches. The germline CDR1 and CDR2 sequences are SGHTA and FQGTGA. The CDR3 has 16 residues. CDR3 amino acids: CASSQRGGRNQNEQFF. The CDR3 DNA reads TGTGCCAGCAGCCAAAGGGGCGGGAGGAACCAAAATGAGCAGTTCTTC.

In its sample, this clonotype was seen a few times. V usage is TRBV6-2 or TRBV6-3 and J usage is TRBJ2-7, with 12 bases fitting TRBD2. Germline assignment: CDR1 MNHEY and CDR2 SVGEGT. V lost 4 bases to trimming and J lost 4 bases; unmatched junction nucleotides: 8. The CDR3 runs 16 residues. CDR3 in DNA: TGTGCCAGCAGTTCTGCGACTAGCGGGAGCAGGTACGAGCAGTACTTC. Residues: CASSSATSGSRYEQYF.

This chain uses TRBV10-3 with TRBJ2-5; 10 nucleotides agree with TRBD2. J lost 2 bases, V lost 10 bases, and 13 bases had no gene match. CDR3 length equals 16 residues. Germline loops: CDR1 ENHRY, CDR2 SYGVKD. The CDR3 DNA follows: TGTGCCACCAGCAGCGGGAGGGCCTGGGTTCAAGAGACCCAGTACTTC. It encodes CATSSGRAWVQETQYF.

This clonotype was seen a handful of times. V gene TRBV28 combines with J gene TRBJ1-3; D gene unclear. The CDR3 length is 14 residues. Germline lookup yields CDR1 MDHEN and CDR2 SYDVKM. V was pared by 8 bases and J by 2 bases, with 13 bases between. The CDR3 loop is CASGSLGTGNTIYF. CDR3 sequence (DNA): TGTGCCAGCGGATCCTTGGGGACTGGAAACACCATATATTTT.

Only a few counts were recorded for this clonotype. This chain uses TRBV9 with TRBJ2-3; TRBD1 or TRBD2 may be the D gene (5 bases each). The length of the CDR3 is 16 residues. The germline V and J ends were trimmed by 3 bases and 0 bases, with 14 bases remaining between them. The germline V gene encodes CDR1 SGDLS and CDR2 YYNGEE. For the CDR3, the DNA is TGTGCCAGCAGCGGACCCGGGACGGATAGCACAGATACGCAGTATTTT. Translated, it gives CASSGPGTDSTDTQYF. Variable domain in full (rest from reference TRBV9 and TRBJ2-3): DSGVTQTPKHLITATGQRVTLRCSPRSGDLSVYWYQQSLDQGLQFLIQYYNGEERAKGNILERFSAQQFPDLHSELNLSSLELGDSALYFCASSGPGTDSTDTQYFGPGTRLTVL.

In its sample, this clonotype was seen once. This chain joins TRBV7-2 and TRBJ1-5; 9 bases are shared with TRBD1. Unmatched junction bases numbered 7, after V lost 5 bases and J lost 5 bases. CDR1 and CDR2 from the germline V gene are SGHTA and FQGNSA. The CDR3 totals 15 residues. The CDR3 region is CASSRDRESYQPQHF. The CDR3 DNA reads as TGTGCCAGCAGCCGGGACAGGGAAAGTTATCAGCCCCAGCATTTT. Based on the CDR3 plus reference TRBV7-2 and TRBJ1-5, the full variable domain is GAGVSQSPSNKVTEKGKDVELRCDPISGHTALYWYRQSLGQGLEFLIYFQGNSAPDKSGLPSDRFSAERTGGSVSTLTIQRTQQEDSAVYLCASSRDRESYQPQHFGDGTRLSIL.

V usage is TRBV14 and J usage is TRBJ2-7, with D maybe TRBD2 (6 bases). This CDR3 is built from 15 residues. Trimming took 4 bases from V and 7 from J, leaving 20 bases between them. Germline assignment: CDR1 SGHDN and CDR2 FVKESK. In DNA form, the CDR3 reads TGTGCCAGCAGCCTTTCCCTTCGCTCTGCGGGAGAGCAGTACTTC. Translation: CASSLSLRSAGEQYF.

This clonotype occurred many times. The chain is built from TRBV20-1 and TRBJ2-1; TRBD2 matches at 8 bases. Looked up from germline, CDR1 is DFQATT and CDR2 is SNEGSKA (reference sequence). The CDR3 sequence is 15 residues long. Trimming cost V 0 bases and J 4 bases; bases outside gene matches: 5. The CDR3 DNA sequence: TGCAGTGCTAGAGACCGCGGGAGGAATTACAATGAGCAGTTCTTC. Translated, it gives CSARDRGRNYNEQFF.

In this sample, this clonotype turned up many times. J is TRBJ1-5 and V is TRBV28, with D possibly being TRBD1 (6 bases). CDR3 length: 15 amino acids. In germline, CDR1 is MDHEN, CDR2 SYDVKM. The V end was cut by 7 bases, the J end by 4 bases, with 17 bases between. CDR3 bases: TGTGCCAGCACCCGGAAGTGGGGGCTGAATCAGCCCCAGCATTTT. It translates to CASTRKWGLNQPQHF.

In its sample, this clonotype was seen many times. This chain joins TRBV6-1 and TRBJ1-1, with D maybe TRBD1 (5 bases). The CDR3 has 13 residues. Trimming removed 7 bases at V and 4 bases at J, with 13 bases between. Germline V lookup: CDR1 MNHNS, CDR2 SASEGT. The CDR3 DNA is TGTGCCAGCAACAGGTCCTGGGGCACTGAAGCTTTCTTT. This sequence encodes CASNRSWGTEAFF.

In this sample, this clonotype turned up a few times. The rearrangement links TRBV7-9 to TRBJ2-2; D is ambiguous. CDR3 size: 13 residues. Trimming left V 5 bases short and J 7 bases short, with 11 bases between. Germline V gene lookup returns CDR1 SEHNR and CDR2 FQNEAQ (reference sequence). The CDR3 spells CASSLIWSGELFF. CDR3 bases: TGTGCCAGCAGCCTCATTTGGAGCGGGGAGCTGTTTTTT.

This clonotype was detected a few times. This chain connects TRBV4-1 to TRBJ2-3, with 11 bases that match TRBD2. The CDR3 totals 17 residues. V lost 0 bases to trimming and J lost 7 bases; unmatched junction nucleotides: 9. Germline CDR1 reads MGHRA; CDR2 reads YSYEKL. The CDR3 here is CASSQDHAGTSGNTQYF. For the CDR3, the DNA is TGCGCCAGCAGCCAAGATCACGCTGGGACTAGCGGAAATACGCAGTATTTT.

This clonotype showed up many times. CDR3 loop: CASSIRDRTYNEQFF. DNA for the CDR3: TGTGCCAGCAGCATACGGGACAGAACCTACAATGAGCAGTTCTTC. V and J are TRBV7-3 and TRBJ2-1, with TRBD1 matching 7 bases. The CDR3 is 15 amino acids. J gave up 2 bases and V 5 bases, and 6 bases lay outside the gene matches. Germline CDR1 is SGHTA and CDR2 is FQGTGA.

This clonotype was picked up many times. The V and J genes are TRBV6-2 or TRBV6-3 and TRBJ2-7, with 7 bases aligning to TRBD2. Looked up from germline, CDR1 is MNHEY and CDR2 is SVGEGT. V gave up 5 bases and J gave up 0 bases; unmatched junction bases: 4. The CDR3 is 14 amino acids. The CDR3 DNA follows: TGTGCCAGCAGTAAGGGACTAACCTCCTACGAGCAGTACTTC. Residues: CASSKGLTSYEQYF.

This clonotype was found many times. This chain uses TRBV27 with TRBJ2-7; unclear D gene. Trimming shortened V by 5 bases and J by 2 bases, and 10 bases separated the two germline ends. Germline CDR1 is MNHEY and CDR2 is SMNVEV (reference sequence). This CDR3 is 13 amino acids long. The CDR3 coding sequence is TGTGCCAGCAGTCCTACCCCCGCCTACGAGCAGTACTTC. It encodes CASSPTPAYEQYF.

The table lists this clonotype with a few counts. The V gene is TRBV6-1, the J gene TRBJ2-1, with no clear D. Germline V gene sequence: CDR1 MNHNS, CDR2 SASEGT. CDR3 length: 15 amino acids. V was cut by 2 bases and J by 0 bases, with 8 bases left in between. For the CDR3, the DNA is TGTGCCAGCAGTGAAATCCAGAGCTCCTACAATGAGCAGTTCTTC. Protein product: CASSEIQSSYNEQFF.

This clonotype was detected only a few times. The chain combines TRBV6-2 or TRBV6-3 with TRBJ2-1, with TRBD2 matching over 13 bases. The germline V gene encodes CDR1 MNHEY and CDR2 SVGEGT. V gave up 5 bases and J gave up 4 bases; unmatched junction bases: 14. This CDR3 has 19 amino acids. The CDR3 DNA is TGTGCCAGCAGTGGGACTAGCGGGACTTTTACCTCTGGTTACAATGAGCAGTTCTTC. This sequence encodes CASSGTSGTFTSGYNEQFF.

Many counts were recorded for this clonotype. The CDR3 sequence is CSAREGSDTQYF. CDR3 in DNA: TGCAGTGCTAGAGAGGGATCAGATACGCAGTATTTT. The J gene is TRBJ2-3, the V gene TRBV20-1; the D is unclear. The germline V gene has CDR1 DFQATT and CDR2 SNEGSKA (reference sequence). V lost 0 bases and J lost 4, with 5 bases in between. This CDR3 is built from 12 residues.

The table lists this clonotype with many counts. V usage is TRBV5-1 and J usage is TRBJ2-3, with 10 nucleotides matching TRBD2. V lost 4 bases and J lost 3; bases outside the gene matches: 8. Germline V gene sequence: CDR1 SGHRS, CDR2 YFSETQ. This CDR3 has 16 amino acids. CDR3 DNA: TGCGCCAGCAGCCGGACTAGCGGAGAGGGGACAGATACGCAGTATTTT. This encodes CASSRTSGEGTDTQYF.